These T cell receptor beta chains were read from a single sample in a study of CD8+ T cells in alopecia areata. The assay was immunoSEQ multiplex PCR, and TCRdb's table has in-frame clones only and misses some. The table includes about 110,000 clones, 55% to 75% detected once. Sequencing was performed on CD8+ T cells sorted from blood. All receptors come from a human donor in good health. Both conserved end residues are part of each CDR3. The D gene is left open where the match is weak. Rows give clone size only sometimes, using once, few, many, or a class for an expanded clone.

cdr3_nt	cdr3_aa	v_call	clone_size	j_call	d_call
TGTGCCAGCAGTTTATGGGGAGGGGGCTATGGCTACACCTTC	CASSLWGGGYGYTF	TRBV13	few	TRBJ1-2	-
TGCAGCGCTGCCGGACAGATCCCTAACTATGGCTACACCTTC	CSAAGQIPNYGYTF	TRBV29-1	-	TRBJ1-2	-
TGTGCCAGCAGCTTGGGCGACGGGGACTACGAGCAGTACTTC	CASSLGDGDYEQYF	TRBV5-6	-	TRBJ2-7	-
TGCGCCACCACCACGGGACAGGGCTATGGCTACACCTTC	CATTTGQGYGYTF	TRBV5-1	once	TRBJ1-2	TRBD1
TGTGCCAGCAGCTTAGGTGCAGGGGGCACTGAAGCTTTCTTT	CASSLGAGGTEAFF	TRBV7-8	-	TRBJ1-1	TRBD1
TGCAGTGCTAGTCAGGGCTACACCTTC	CSASQGYTF	TRBV20-1	-	TRBJ1-2	-
TGTGCCAGCAGCGTAGGGGGAGGGTCAGAGACCCAGTACTTC	CASSVGGGSETQYF	TRBV9	-	TRBJ2-5	TRBD2
TGTGCCAGCAGTGCCCGGCCATACAATGAGCAGTTCTTC	CASSARPYNEQFF	TRBV6-4	-	TRBJ2-1	-
TGTGCTAGTGGTTCGGACAGCCTTTATCAGCCCCAGCATTTT	CASGSDSLYQPQHF	TRBV12-5	-	TRBJ1-5	-
TGTGCCAGCAGTGAAGGGGCCCCAATCTACGAGCAGTACTTC	CASSEGAPIYEQYF	TRBV2	once	TRBJ2-7	-
TGTGCCAGCATGCCTACCGGGACTAGCGGCGCAGATACGCAGTATTTT	CASMPTGTSGADTQYF	TRBV4-2	few	TRBJ2-3	TRBD2
TGTGCCAGCAGCCCATCGGACAGGGACTACGAGCAGTACTTC	CASSPSDRDYEQYF	TRBV7-9	few	TRBJ2-7	TRBD1
TGTGCCAGCAGCTCCGGGACGACCGGGGAGCTGTTTTTT	CASSSGTTGELFF	TRBV13	-	TRBJ2-2	-
TGCAGCGTCGAGGGGCGGGGGGCAACAGATACGCAGTATTTT	CSVEGRGATDTQYF	TRBV29-1	-	TRBJ2-3	TRBD2
TGCAGCGTTGGCAATTGGGGTAACACTGAAGCTTTCTTT	CSVGNWGNTEAFF	TRBV29-1	few	TRBJ1-1	-
TGTGCCACCAGCCGCCAGTTACAGGAAACAGATACGCAGTATTTT	CATSRQLQETDTQYF	TRBV15	few	TRBJ2-3	-
TGTGCCAGCGGGGCAGGGATTTCCTATAATTCACCCCTCCACTTT	CASGAGISYNSPLHF	TRBV27	-	TRBJ1-6	-
TGCAGCGTTGCTGCCGGCTCCTACGAGCAGTACTTC	CSVAAGSYEQYF	TRBV29-1	few	TRBJ2-7	-
TGTGCCAGCAGTCAGACTAGTCACGGGCAGTACTTC	CASSQTSHGQYF	TRBV5-6	-	TRBJ2-7	-
TGTGCCAGCAGCTTGGACAGGGTGATCGCTGAAGCTTTCTTT	CASSLDRVIAEAFF	TRBV28	few	TRBJ1-1	TRBD1
TGTGCCAGCAGTGAAGGAACCGACAGGGCCCAAGAGACCCAGTACTTC	CASSEGTDRAQETQYF	TRBV25-1	few	TRBJ2-5	TRBD1
TGTGCCAGCAGTCGATCCGGGACAGGGGTCTACGAGCAGTACTTC	CASSRSGTGVYEQYF	TRBV27	-	TRBJ2-7	TRBD1
TGTGCCAGTAGTATTGGTACTAGCACAGATACGCAGTATTTT	CASSIGTSTDTQYF	TRBV19	-	TRBJ2-3	-
TGTGCCAGCAGCTTCGTGTCCCAGGGGGCCCCCCAAGCTTTCTTT	CASSFVSQGAPQAFF	TRBV13	-	TRBJ1-1	TRBD1
TGCGCCAGCAGCCAAGTGCAGGGGGGAGAGACCCAGTACTTC	CASSQVQGGETQYF	TRBV4-1	-	TRBJ2-5	-
TGTGCCAGTAGTACCTACAATGGCCTTTACAATGAGCAGTTCTTC	CASSTYNGLYNEQFF	TRBV19	-	TRBJ2-1	-
TGTGCCAGCAGCCAAAACCCGGGGAACTATGGCTACACCTTC	CASSQNPGNYGYTF	TRBV6-5	few	TRBJ1-2	-
TGTGCCAGCAGTTTATACTCCGACAGGTTTGTGGGCTACACCTTC	CASSLYSDRFVGYTF	TRBV27	-	TRBJ1-2	-
TGTGCCTGGGCCCCCTCTGACCGTTTTCAAGAGACCCAGTACTTC	CAWAPSDRFQETQYF	TRBV30	-	TRBJ2-5	-
TGTGCCAGCACCTCTTCCAGGGGAAATGGCTACACCTTC	CASTSSRGNGYTF	TRBV5-4	-	TRBJ1-2	-
TGTGCTAGTGGTTTGATCGTCACAGGAACAAACGAGCAGTACTTC	CASGLIVTGTNEQYF	TRBV12-5	many	TRBJ2-7	-
TGTGCCAGCAGCTTAGGGGAAAGGACCCAGTACTTC	CASSLGERTQYF	TRBV7-9	-	TRBJ2-5	-
TGTGCCAGTAGTCTCAGCGGGGGGGCCGGCTATGAGCAGTTCTTC	CASSLSGGAGYEQFF	TRBV19	-	TRBJ2-1	TRBD2
TGTGCCAGCAGCAAAAGGGGTAAGCCCTCCTACGAGCAGTACTTC	CASSKRGKPSYEQYF	TRBV5-4	-	TRBJ2-7	-
TGTGCCAGCCGTGGGACTAGCGGGGGTAGCACAGATACGCAGTATTTT	CASRGTSGGSTDTQYF	TRBV10-3	once	TRBJ2-3	TRBD2
TGCGCCAGCAGTGGGCAGGGGGCTTGGGAGCAGTACTTC	CASSGQGAWEQYF	TRBV10-2	few	TRBJ2-7	TRBD1
TGTGCCAGCAGGCCAGGGGCCGACTATGGCTACACCTTC	CASRPGADYGYTF	TRBV5-6	-	TRBJ1-2	-
TGTGCCAGCAGTGCGTGGGGGAGCAATGCGTTTTCACCCCTCCACTTT	CASSAWGSNAFSPLHF	TRBV27	-	TRBJ1-6	-
TGTGCCAGCAGTTTATTGGGGTACTATGGCTACACCTTC	CASSLLGYYGYTF	TRBV6-5	-	TRBJ1-2	-
TGTGCCAGCAGTCCCAATAGTAACACCGGGGAGCTGTTTTTT	CASSPNSNTGELFF	TRBV28	-	TRBJ2-2	-
TGTGCCAGCAGGCTTTGGGGGGCGCACTCCGAGCAGTACTTC	CASRLWGAHSEQYF	TRBV27	once	TRBJ2-7	-
TGTGCCAGCAGCCCCTCAGTCTACGAGCAGTACTTC	CASSPSVYEQYF	TRBV7-2	-	TRBJ2-7	-
TGTGCCAGCAGCTTAACCCCTGGCTTGGCCAACGTCCTGACTTTC	CASSLTPGLANVLTF	TRBV7-3	few	TRBJ2-6	-
TGCAGCGTTGGAGATGGGGTCTTAGCCAAAAACATTCAGTACTTC	CSVGDGVLAKNIQYF	TRBV29-1	-	TRBJ2-4	-
TGTGCCAGCAGCGCGAACAGACAGGGTGGTAATAACGAGCAGTACTTC	CASSANRQGGNNEQYF	TRBV9	-	TRBJ2-7	TRBD1
TGTGCTAGTGGTTTGGCCGCTCCTGGGGACGAGCAGTACTTC	CASGLAAPGDEQYF	TRBV12-5	-	TRBJ2-7	-
TGTGCCAGTAGTAGACCGACAGGGGGCGAGGCTGAAGCTTTCTTT	CASSRPTGGEAEAFF	TRBV19	-	TRBJ1-1	TRBD1
TGCAGCGTTGGGTCGGGGGAGACCCAGTACTTC	CSVGSGETQYF	TRBV29-1	few	TRBJ2-5	-
TGTGCCAGCAGCGAGACAGGGGGCACAGATACGCAGTATTTT	CASSETGGTDTQYF	TRBV28	-	TRBJ2-3	TRBD1
TGCAGCGTTGGACTTAATGAGCAGTTCTTC	CSVGLNEQFF	TRBV29-1	few	TRBJ2-1	-